This T cell receptor beta chain was captured by sequencing in a study of T-cell reconstitution after alpha-beta-depleted transplantation in children. Study-level findings and limits: Surviving recipient cells, namely T cells and thymic progenitors, were the source of high day-60 TCRbeta diversity in some patients. When one year had passed after transplant, most T-cell counts and diversity came from newly produced T cells. Several hundred expanded graft clones reportedly supplied alpha-beta T cells about two months after transplant.

At least ten counts were recorded for this clonotype. Antigen specificity is unknown. Germline V CDR1 and CDR2: SGDLS, YYNGEE. V dropped 0 bases and J dropped 6 bases, with 14 bases sitting between them. CDR3 length: 15 residues. Molecular barcoding with unique molecular identifiers was used for the TCRbeta library. TCRdb re-analysed the PCR reads in MiXCR, keeping a single row per CDR3 protein. The sample lists 480,000 or so distinct CDR3 sequences; approximately 10% were seen once. Material: PBMCs, obtained before TCRalphabeta/CD19-depleted stem cell transplant. This clonotype was obtained from a child aged 2 to 9 with inherited bone marrow failure, due to receive a stem cell transplant. The J gene is TRBJ2-3, the V gene TRBV9, with D perhaps matching TRBD2 (6 bases). CDR3: CASSVAGGPPDTQYF. The CDR3 DNA follows: TGTGCCAGCAGCGTAGCCGGGGGACCGCCGGATACGCAGTATTTT.